Shown below are 27 T cell receptor beta chains from a single sample sequenced in a study of T cell changes during pregnancy in multiple sclerosis. Here immunoSEQ multiplex PCR was the method, and the copy in TCRdb shows in-frame clones only, minus some. This sample has some 77,000 clones, with more than 90% found just once. Sequences were derived from peripheral blood, sampled in the second trimester of pregnancy. These receptors all come from a female donor in good health, enrolled as a control in a pregnancy study.

The rearrangement links TRBV10-3 to TRBJ2-5; TRBD2 might be the D (6 bases). Germline V gene sequence: CDR1 ENHRY, CDR2 SYGVKD. V lost 4 bases, J lost 3 bases, and 15 bases lay in between. There are 15 residues in the CDR3. Here the CDR3 reads CAISAGTYPEETQYF. In DNA form, the CDR3 reads TGTGCCATCAGTGCCGGGACTTATCCCGAAGAGACCCAGTACTTC.

The chain recombines TRBV27 with TRBJ2-1, with a possible D match to TRBD2 (6 bases). The germline V gene has CDR1 MNHEY and CDR2 SMNVEV (reference sequence). Trimming stripped 6 bases from V and 13 bases from J, with 22 bases between. The length of the CDR3 is 14 residues. The CDR3 DNA reads as TGTGCCAGCAGATTCCGGGACTCCAGCGAGCAACAGTTCTTC. It codes for CASRFRDSSEQQFF.

The V and J genes are TRBV4-3 and TRBJ1-2; D perhaps matches TRBD1 (5 bases). The length of the CDR3 is 14 residues. Trimming pared 0 bases from V and 7 bases from J, leaving 12 bases between. Germline V gene data show CDR1 as LGHNA and CDR2 as YSLEER. In DNA, the CDR3 is TGCGCCAGCAGCCAAGAGGTCAGGGCCTCTGGCTACACCTTC. The encoded protein is CASSQEVRASGYTF.

CDR3: CASSRGDSVNEKLFF. The CDR3, as DNA: TGTGCCAGCAGCCGCGGGGACAGCGTAAATGAAAAACTGTTTTTT. The rearrangement links TRBV27 to TRBJ1-4; the match to TRBD1 covers 7 bases. CDR1 and CDR2 from the germline V gene are MNHEY and SMNVEV (reference sequence). The CDR3 is made up of 15 amino acids. V lost 6 bases and J lost 5; bases outside the gene matches: 9.

This chain joins TRBV4-1 and TRBJ1-1; no definite D call. CDR1 and CDR2 from the germline V gene are MGHRA and YSYEKL. Trimming took 1 base from V and 8 from J, leaving 11 bases between them. The CDR3 spans 13 residues. In DNA, the CDR3 is TGCGCCAGCAGCCAAGGCGGTTACGAGGAAGCTTTCTTT. It specifies CASSQGGYEEAFF.

This sequence joins TRBV7-2 and TRBJ2-7; no firm D call. The CDR3 consists of 14 residues. Trimming removed 4 bases from V and 2 bases from J, with 12 bases in between. Germline CDR1 and CDR2: SGHTA and FQGNSA. In DNA form, the CDR3 reads TGTGCCAGCAGCTCCACGAGAACGACCTACGAGCAGTACTTC. Protein product: CASSSTRTTYEQYF.

The rearrangement joins TRBV9 to TRBJ2-5; the match to TRBD2 covers 8 bases. V gave up 0 bases and J gave up 2 bases; unmatched junction bases: 9. The CDR3 has 17 amino acids. Germline loops: CDR1 SGDLS, CDR2 YYNGEE. CDR3 residues: CASSVAPGGAGQETQYF. As DNA, the CDR3 is TGTGCCAGCAGCGTAGCCCCCGGGGGGGCGGGGCAAGAGACCCAGTACTTC. The full variable domain, with the rest looked up from reference TRBV9 and TRBJ2-5, is DSGVTQTPKHLITATGQRVTLRCSPRSGDLSVYWYQQSLDQGLQFLIQYYNGEERAKGNILERFSAQQFPDLHSELNLSSLELGDSALYFCASSVAPGGAGQETQYFGPGTRLLVL.

The chain combines TRBV19 with TRBJ1-1; TRBD1 matches at 11 bases. The CDR3 loop spans 15 amino acids. J was trimmed by 6 bases and V by 11 bases; bases with no gene match: 14. CDR1 LNHDA and CDR2 SQIVND come from the germline V gene (reference sequence). The CDR3 bases are TGTGCCGCATCAGTTCGGACAGGGGGCTTTGCTGAAGCTTTCTTT. This translates into CAASVRTGGFAEAFF.

The CDR3 sequence is CASSPLAGGLLSPDTQYF. In nucleotides, the CDR3 is TGTGCCAGCAGCCCACTAGCGGGGGGGCTGCTCAGTCCAGATACGCAGTATTTT. The J gene is TRBJ2-3, the V gene TRBV7-8; 13 bases are a match to TRBD2. The V and J ends lost 5 bases and 4 bases, in that order; junction bases with no gene match: 12. The germline CDR1 and CDR2 sequences are SGHVS and FQNEAQ. This CDR3 is 18 amino acids long. The complete variable domain, with remaining parts taken from reference TRBV7-8 and TRBJ2-3, reads GAGVSQSPRYKVAKRGQDVALRCDPISGHVSLFWYQQALGQGPEFLTYFQNEAQLDKSGLPSDRFFAERPEGSVSTLKIQRTQQEDSAVYLCASSPLAGGLLSPDTQYFGPGTRLTVL.

This sequence joins TRBV2 and TRBJ2-7; D unclear. Germline V lookup: CDR1 SNHLY, CDR2 FYNNEI. This CDR3 is built from 14 residues. V was pared by 7 bases and J by 6 bases, with 19 bases between. The CDR3 bases are TGTGCCAGCAATCTATTGTCTTCCACCGTCGAGCAGTACTTC. Amino acids: CASNLLSSTVEQYF. The full variable domain, completed using reference TRBV2 and TRBJ2-7, is EPEVTQTPSHQVTQMGQEVILRCVPISNHLYFYWYRQILGQKVEFLVSFYNNEISEKSEIFDDQFSVERPDGSNFTLKIRSTKLEDSAMYFCASNLLSSTVEQYFGPGTRLTVT.

V and J are TRBV9 and TRBJ1-6; D possibly corresponds to TRBD1 (6 bases). The CDR3 is made up of 14 amino acids. The V end lost 0 bases, the J end lost 8 bases, and 9 bases lay between the germline ends. The germline CDR1 and CDR2 sequences are SGDLS and YYNGEE. The CDR3 is CASSVAQGHSPLHF. Written as DNA, the CDR3 is TGTGCCAGCAGCGTAGCACAGGGTCATTCACCCCTCCACTTT.

V and J are TRBV11-2 and TRBJ1-2; TRBD1 agrees at 7 bases. The CDR3 length is 18 residues. CDR1 SGHAT and CDR2 FQNNGV come from the germline V gene. V dropped 3 bases and J dropped 7; count of bases not matched to a gene: 20. CDR3 bases: TGTGCCAGCAGCTTTCCTATAGGGGACAGACAAGTCCGGGCTGGCTACACCTTC. This sequence encodes CASSFPIGDRQVRAGYTF.

This chain uses TRBV5-4 with TRBJ2-7; tentatively, D is TRBD1 (6 bases). This CDR3 region has 13 residues. Germline V gene lookup returns CDR1 SGHNT and CDR2 YYREEE (reference sequence). V was cut by 2 bases and J by 1 base, with 7 bases left in between. Here the CDR3 reads CASSLQGSYEQYF. DNA for the CDR3: TGTGCCAGCAGCTTACAGGGTTCCTACGAGCAGTACTTC. The variable domain in full, completed from reference TRBV5-4 and TRBJ2-7, reads ETGVTQSPTHLIKTRGQQVTLRCSSQSGHNTVSWYQQALGQGPQFIFQYYREEENGRGNFPPRFSGLQFPNYSSELNVNALELDDSALYLCASSLQGSYEQYFGPGTRLTVT.

CDR3 coding DNA: TGTGCCAGCAGCGTCGGGGGATACAGGAATGAGCAGTTCTTC. The encoded protein is CASSVGGYRNEQFF. V gene TRBV9 combines with J gene TRBJ2-1; tentative D call: TRBD2 (6 bases). V lost 2 bases and J lost 7, with 13 bases in between. Germline V gives CDR1 SGDLS, CDR2 YYNGEE. There are 14 residues in the CDR3. Combining the CDR3 with reference TRBV9 and TRBJ2-1 gives the whole variable domain DSGVTQTPKHLITATGQRVTLRCSPRSGDLSVYWYQQSLDQGLQFLIQYYNGEERAKGNILERFSAQQFPDLHSELNLSSLELGDSALYFCASSVGGYRNEQFFGPGTRLTVL.

This chain joins TRBV18 and TRBJ2-7; D is perhaps TRBD2 (5 bases). This CDR3 contains 14 residues. With 4 bases removed from V and 3 bases from J, the gap between germline ends came to 13 bases. Germline V CDR1 and CDR2: KGHSH, LQKENI. In DNA form, the CDR3 reads TGTGCCAGCTCACAGCGAGGGATCGGCTACGAGCAGTACTTC. Translating gives CASSQRGIGYEQYF.

The V and J genes are TRBV28 and TRBJ1-2, with D perhaps TRBD1 (5 bases). The CDR3 length is 15 residues. V gave up 6 bases and J gave up 5 bases, with 19 bases separating them. Germline lookup yields CDR1 MDHEN and CDR2 SYDVKM. CDR3 DNA: TGTGCCAGCAGGCCATACAGGTCGTCAAGGTATGGCTACACCTTC. Its protein is CASRPYRSSRYGYTF.

V is TRBV5-5 and J is TRBJ2-7, with 10 bases fitting TRBD1. CDR1 SGHKS and CDR2 YYEKEE come from the germline V gene (reference sequence). This CDR3 contains 15 residues. V trimming: 1 base; J trimming: 3 bases; junction bases outside the gene matches: 4. Written as DNA, the CDR3 is TGTGCCAGCAGCTTGTCCCGGGACAGGGGCTACGAGCAGTACTTC. This gives the protein CASSLSRDRGYEQYF.

This clone occurred once. V gene TRBV4-3 combines with J gene TRBJ2-3; weak D call: TRBD2 (6 bases). This CDR3 comprises 15 residues. Trimming cost V 1 base and J 1 base, with 9 bases left between them. Germline V gives CDR1 LGHNA, CDR2 YSLEER. CDR3 residues: CASSQGGVGTDTQYF. CDR3 nucleotide sequence: TGCGCCAGCAGCCAAGGGGGGGTGGGCACAGATACGCAGTATTTT.

The genes are TRBV6-1 and TRBJ1-1; no clear D gene. The CDR3 contains 15 residues. V gave up 5 bases and J gave up 2 bases, with 15 bases separating them. Germline V gene lookup returns CDR1 MNHNS and CDR2 SASEGT. DNA of the CDR3: TGTGCCAGCAGTCCGCCTTTGAGGTCCAACACTGAAGCTTTCTTT. This translates into CASSPPLRSNTEAFF.

The chain is built from TRBV7-9 and TRBJ2-4; D may be TRBD1 (5 bases). CDR1 and CDR2 (germline): SEHNR, FQNEAQ (reference sequence). Deletions cut 1 base from V and 1 base from J, with 5 bases between. This CDR3 spans 14 amino acids. The CDR3 sequence: CASSLGGAKNIQYF. CDR3 coding DNA: TGTGCCAGCAGCTTAGGGGGCGCCAAAAACATTCAGTACTTC.

The chain employs TRBV5-4 and TRBJ2-7; D possibly corresponds to TRBD2 (5 bases). The germline CDR1 and CDR2 sequences are SGHNT and YYREEE (reference sequence). CDR3 size: 15 residues. Trimming pared 2 bases from V and 5 bases from J, leaving 17 bases between. The CDR3: CASSLSSGNSNEQYF. The DNA for the CDR3 is TGTGCCAGCAGCTTATCATCCGGGAATTCTAACGAGCAGTACTTC.

V is TRBV19 and J is TRBJ2-6, with D possibly matching TRBD2 (6 bases). V shed 7 bases and J shed 0 bases, with 13 bases lying between them. Germline V gene sequence: CDR1 LNHDA, CDR2 SQIVND (reference sequence). The CDR3 extends over 16 amino acids. CDR3 loop: CASTGGAHSGANVLTF. DNA of the CDR3: TGTGCCAGTACCGGGGGTGCACACTCTGGGGCCAACGTCCTGACTTTC. Using reference TRBV19 and TRBJ2-6 for the parts outside the CDR3, the full variable domain is DGGITQSPKYLFRKEGQNVTLSCEQNLNHDAMYWYRQDPGQGLRLIYYSQIVNDFQKGDIAEGYSVSREKKESFPLTVTSAQKNPTAFYLCASTGGAHSGANVLTFGAGSRLTVL.

The rearrangement links TRBV29-1 to TRBJ2-7; 11 positions agree with TRBD2. CDR3 size: 15 residues. V trimming: 4 bases; J trimming: 4 bases; junction bases outside the gene matches: 9. Germline assignment: CDR1 SQVTM and CDR2 ANQGSEA. The CDR3 sequence: CSVVPTSGGRYEQYF. The CDR3 DNA reads as TGCAGCGTTGTTCCCACTAGCGGGGGAAGGTACGAGCAGTACTTC.

The chain is built from TRBV7-9 and TRBJ1-1, with 8 bases fitting TRBD1. The germline V gene has CDR1 SEHNR and CDR2 FQNEAQ (reference sequence). With V trimmed by 7 bases and J by 0 bases, 4 bases remained unmatched. This CDR3 has 14 amino acids. CDR3: CASKQGALNTEAFF. The CDR3 DNA reads TGTGCCAGCAAGCAGGGGGCCCTGAACACTGAAGCTTTCTTT.

Comment on this clone: This sample also contains other DNA sequences that code for the same CDR3. The chain employs TRBV5-1 and TRBJ2-2, with a tentative D call TRBD1 (5 bases). The CDR3 spans 15 residues. Germline values: CDR1 SGHRS, CDR2 YFSETQ. V dropped 0 bases and J dropped 2 bases, with 8 bases sitting between them. The CDR3: CASSLADRNTGELFF. The CDR3 DNA follows: TGCGCCAGCAGCTTGGCCGACAGAAACACCGGGGAGCTGTTTTTT.

V usage is TRBV13 and J usage is TRBJ1-3, with D possibly being TRBD1 (5 bases). V was clipped by 0 bases and J by 5 bases, with 14 bases between them. Germline values: CDR1 PRHDT, CDR2 FYEKMQ (reference sequence). This CDR3 spans 16 amino acids. This chain's CDR3 is CASSLGRRGGRNTIYF. The CDR3 region has the DNA TGTGCCAGCAGCTTAGGCCGGCGGGGGGGGAGAAACACCATATATTTT.

This chain uses TRBV9 with TRBJ2-3; 8 nucleotides line up with TRBD1. V shed 4 bases and J 4 bases; nucleotides not matched to a gene: 8. Germline V lookup: CDR1 SGDLS, CDR2 YYNGEE. The CDR3 length is 15 residues. CDR3 protein: CASSHGQGGPDTQYF. CDR3 nucleotides: TGTGCCAGCAGCCACGGACAGGGAGGTCCAGATACGCAGTATTTT. The whole variable domain, remainder taken from reference TRBV9 and TRBJ2-3, is DSGVTQTPKHLITATGQRVTLRCSPRSGDLSVYWYQQSLDQGLQFLIQYYNGEERAKGNILERFSAQQFPDLHSELNLSSLELGDSALYFCASSHGQGGPDTQYFGPGTRLTVL.